A single TCR beta chain is shown here with its context. Its antigen remains unidentified. This PCR relied on a set of 60 Vbeta primers and 13 Jbeta primers. Sequencing used immunoSEQ multiplex PCR; TCRdb keeps in-frame clones, though not all of them. Counted here are approximately 140,000 clones, roughly two thirds occurring once; the ten biggest clones make up approximately 15%. This sample is part of a study of cytomegalovirus exposure and HLA in healthy donors. Study-wide context: In an early release, HLA-typed donors contributed approximately 82 million unique TCR sequences.

This CDR3 contains 14 residues. Germline-derived CDR1 and CDR2 are SNHLY and FYNNEI. The J segment lost 13 bases and the V segment lost 5 bases, leaving 12 bases of the junction unmatched. Whole-study results and caveats: According to a later analysis, most TCR beta chains associated with CMV appeared HLA-restricted.

The receptor was isolated from a human donor in good health. The rearrangement joins TRBV2 to TRBJ2-7; TRBD2 matches 12 bases. The specimen sequenced was PBMCs. The CDR3 protein is CASSPPSGGVFKYF. DNA for the CDR3: TGTGCCAGCAGTCCCCCTAGCGGGGGGGTTTTCAAATACTTC.